Reported below is one TCR beta chain. Germline V gene data show CDR1 as SGDLS and CDR2 as YYNGEE. V dropped 3 bases and J dropped 8; count of bases not matched to a gene: 9. The CDR3 extends over 15 amino acids. These data originate in a study of blood T cell repertoires in COVID-19. Study as a whole: From the United States, Italy and Spain came samples of acute and convalescent COVID-19. PBMCs, B-cell-depleted T cells, or T cells were the source of the cDNA or gDNA that made up the material.

How the authors handled the data: Reference gene primer amplification gave nucleated cell count estimates. Method: immunoSEQ multiplex PCR; TCRdb's copy keeps in-frame clones and lacks some. D and trimming were read from the DNA, whereas the V and J calls and clone size are those reported in that table. Of tens of thousands of clones listed, over 70% were seen once; the top ten hold under 55%. Source material: peripheral blood. This sequence joins TRBV9 and TRBJ1-4; TRBD1 matches at 8 bases. The TCR originated in a woman over 75 with active or convalescent COVID-19. CDR3 sequence reads: CASSGGTGNKEKLFF. For the CDR3, the DNA is TGTGCCAGCAGCGGCGGGACAGGTAATAAGGAAAAACTGTTTTTT.